The present T cell receptor beta chain was sequenced within a study of shared clonotypes between healthy human individuals. The study, taken as a whole, reports: Estimated richness was generally greater in naive than memory subsets. Clonotypes shared by all four sorted-subset donors had higher generation probabilities than non-shared clonotypes.

Using immunoSEQ multiplex PCR, the repertoire was profiled, and TCRdb retains in-frame clones only, with some absent. The sample records 1.6 million or so clones, roughly 96% being singletons. As to this clone: Its matching antigen is unknown.

Donors included only healthy HIV-negative adults lacking recent acute infections or vaccinations. The germline V gene has CDR1 MGHRA and CDR2 YSYEKL. This CDR3 region has 15 residues. The V end lost 3 bases, the J end lost 2 bases, and 13 bases lay between the germline ends. The sample taken for sequencing was naive CD4+ T cells sorted from blood. Described subset: CD45RA+ positively selected. This receptor was identified in a man between 25 and 39 years old in good health. The chain uses TRBV4-1 and TRBJ1-2; maybe TRBD1 (6 bases). DNA of the CDR3: TGCGCCAGCAGCCAGCTGGGGGCGAGAAACTATGGCTACACCTTC. It translates to CASSQLGARNYGYTF.